This paragraph covers one T cell receptor (beta chain) sequence. Antigen unknown. This sample is part of a study of T cell responses to AZD1222 COVID-19 vaccine. Sequencing was performed with immunoSEQ multiplex PCR; in TCRdb, only in-frame clones are kept and a portion is missing. The sample yields approximately 130,000 clones, 80% to 90% seen once. CDR1 and CDR2 from the germline V gene are SGHRS and YFSETQ. CDR3 length: 13 amino acids. V was clipped by 0 bases and J by 6 bases, with 9 bases between them. Study-level findings and limits: Spike-specific TCR breadth and depth went up after people got two AZD1222 doses.

The rearrangement joins TRBV5-1 to TRBJ1-2, with no clear D. The receptor was isolated from an adult who received the AZD1222 COVID-19 vaccine. The material sequenced was peripheral blood, taken 28 days after the second AZD1222 dose. CDR3: CASSLARNNGYTF. The CDR3 coding sequence is TGCGCCAGCAGCTTGGCCCGAAATAATGGCTACACCTTC.